One and the same sample provided the 27 T cell receptor beta chains below, sequenced in a study of blood T cell repertoires in COVID-19. Assay used: immunoSEQ multiplex PCR; TCRdb lists only in-frame clones, some missing. Among some 190,000 clones listed, roughly 86% were seen once. Sequenced input: peripheral blood. The receptors here all came from a man between 18 and 29 years old with active or convalescent COVID-19.

This rearrangement joins TRBV11-3 to TRBJ2-1; D is perhaps TRBD2 (6 bases). The germline gives CDR1 SGHNT, CDR2 YENEEA. The CDR3 runs 14 residues. V shed 1 base and J shed 9 bases, with 13 bases lying between them. The CDR3 spells CASSLGLAYGEQFF. The CDR3 DNA is TGTGCCAGCAGCTTAGGGCTAGCGTACGGTGAGCAGTTCTTC.

V is TRBV10-3 and J is TRBJ2-7; possible D gene TRBD2, 6 bases. This CDR3 is built from 15 residues. CDR1 and CDR2 from the germline V gene are ENHRY and SYGVKD. Between the trimmed V and J ends, which lost 3 bases and 3 bases, there was a span of 15 bases. CDR3 nucleotide sequence: TGTGCCATCAGTGATCCGGGGGTGAGGTACTACGAGCAGTACTTC. Its protein is CAISDPGVRYYEQYF.

The rearrangement uses TRBV5-4 and TRBJ2-2; a weak D match, TRBD2 (6 bases). This CDR3 spans 15 amino acids. The V and J ends lost 3 bases and 4 bases respectively, with 13 bases between them. Germline CDR1 and CDR2: SGHNT and YYREEE (reference sequence). The chain's CDR3 is CASSSGGRGTGELFF. CDR3 DNA: TGTGCCAGCAGCTCCGGGGGACGGGGCACCGGGGAGCTGTTTTTT.

The chain employs TRBV6-4 and TRBJ1-2, with 9 bases aligning to TRBD1. The junction had 3 bases not matched to a gene; V was cut back by 0 bases and J by 7 bases. Germline-derived CDR1 and CDR2 are MRHNA and SNTAGT. This CDR3 has 14 amino acids. The CDR3 nucleotides read TGTGCCAGCAGTGACTCTACAGGGGGCACTGGCTACACCTTC. Amino acid sequence: CASSDSTGGTGYTF.

This chain uses TRBV18 with TRBJ2-1; no firm D call. V was shortened by 3 bases and J by 6 bases, with 12 bases between the two germline ends. The germline V gene encodes CDR1 KGHSH and CDR2 LQKENI. The CDR3 is made up of 14 amino acids. The CDR3 DNA is TGTGCCAGCTCACCGCGAGACCCGGGCAATGAGCAGTTCTTC. This translates into CASSPRDPGNEQFF.

This clone was recorded a few times. This chain connects TRBV25-1 to TRBJ1-2; D ambiguous. Germline V CDR1 and CDR2: MGHDK, SYGVNS. The CDR3 is 13 residues long. Trimming stripped 5 bases from V and 8 bases from J, with 15 bases between. This CDR3 reads CASSLRNEEGYTF. In nucleotides, the CDR3 is TGTGCCAGCAGTTTAAGGAACGAGGAGGGCTACACCTTC.

The chain combines TRBV11-3 with TRBJ2-1, with D possibly TRBD2 on 6 matching bases. Between the trimmed V and J ends, which lost 1 base and 6 bases, there was a span of 10 bases. Germline-derived CDR1 and CDR2 are SGHNT and YENEEA. This CDR3 has 14 residues. CDR3 amino acids: CASSLVASVNEQFF. CDR3 bases: TGTGCCAGCAGCTTAGTAGCTAGCGTCAATGAGCAGTTCTTC.

This sequence joins TRBV7-9 and TRBJ2-1; TRBD2 matches at 10 bases. The junction had 5 bases not matched to a gene; V was cut back by 5 bases and J by 1 base. CDR1 and CDR2 (germline): SEHNR, FQNEAQ (reference sequence). The length of the CDR3 is 16 residues. The CDR3 region is CASSALLAGSYNEQFF. The DNA for the CDR3 is TGTGCCAGCAGCGCACTACTAGCGGGATCCTACAATGAGCAGTTCTTC.

The V and J genes are TRBV9 and TRBJ2-3; TRBD2 agrees at 9 bases. J lost 1 base, V lost 4 bases, and 13 bases had no gene match. Germline V CDR1 and CDR2: SGDLS, YYNGEE. The CDR3 totals 18 residues. Here the CDR3 DNA reads TGTGCCAGCAGCCAAGACCCCTCAATAGCGGGGGGCACAGATACGCAGTATTTT. Translation: CASSQDPSIAGGTDTQYF.

Only one count was recorded for this clone. The genes are TRBV19 and TRBJ2-2, with TRBD2 matching over 8 bases. Germline CDR1 is LNHDA and CDR2 is SQIVND (reference sequence). Unmatched junction bases numbered 10, after V lost 9 bases and J lost 7 bases. CDR3 length equals 14 residues. CDR3 DNA: TGTGCCAGCAGGGGCGGGGGGTATGTCGGGGAGCTGTTTTTT. This sequence encodes CASRGGGYVGELFF.

The chain employs TRBV7-9 and TRBJ2-7; 7 bases map to TRBD1. V shed 6 bases and J 0 bases; nucleotides not matched to a gene: 5. Germline V gene lookup returns CDR1 SEHNR and CDR2 FQNEAQ (reference sequence). This CDR3 has 14 residues. Here the CDR3 reads CASSAGGSSYEQYF. The CDR3 region has the DNA TGTGCCAGCAGTGCAGGGGGTAGCTCCTACGAGCAGTACTTC.

The V gene is TRBV19, the J gene TRBJ1-1; D ambiguous. Looked up from germline, CDR1 is LNHDA and CDR2 is SQIVND (reference sequence). CDR3 size: 14 residues. V was pared by 7 bases and J by 0 bases, with 12 bases between. CDR3 in amino acids: CASTIGSLNTEAFF. In DNA form, the CDR3 reads TGTGCCAGTACAATTGGGAGTTTGAACACTGAAGCTTTCTTT.

The chain has TRBV6-6 and TRBJ2-1; 9 bases match TRBD2. After removal of 0 bases from V and 8 bases from J, the junction contained 8 bases not matched to a gene. Looked up from germline, CDR1 is MNHNY and CDR2 is SVGAGI (reference sequence). This CDR3 region has 16 residues. The DNA for the CDR3 is TGTGCCAGCAGTTACTCCTATAGCGGGAGTTTGGATGAGCAGTTCTTC. Its protein product is CASSYSYSGSLDEQFF.

This chain connects TRBV18 to TRBJ1-1; TRBD1 agrees at 10 bases. This CDR3 is built from 15 residues. V shed 4 bases and J 6 bases; nucleotides not matched to a gene: 8. The germline CDR1 and CDR2 sequences are KGHSH and LQKENI. Written as DNA, the CDR3 is TGTGCCAGCTCACACGGACAGGGGGTATTGGCTGAAGCTTTCTTT. Its translation: CASSHGQGVLAEAFF.

This rearrangement joins TRBV11-2 to TRBJ1-1, with D unclear. This CDR3 is built from 13 residues. CDR1 SGHAT and CDR2 FQNNGV come from the germline V gene. Deletions cut 1 base from V and 2 bases from J, with 5 bases between. The CDR3 reads CASSLAVNTEAFF. The CDR3 DNA is TGTGCCAGCAGCTTAGCAGTTAACACTGAAGCTTTCTTT.

The gene calls are TRBV7-2 and TRBJ2-3; TRBD2 aligns across 13 bases. Germline V gene sequence: CDR1 SGHTA, CDR2 FQGNSA. V shed 4 bases, J shed 5 bases, and the junction held 6 bases outside the gene matches. The CDR3 totals 16 residues. This chain's CDR3 is CASSSGLAGAGDTQYF. Written as DNA, the CDR3 is TGTGCCAGCAGCTCCGGACTAGCGGGAGCGGGAGATACGCAGTATTTT.

The chain joins TRBV7-2 to TRBJ2-5, with D maybe TRBD1 (6 bases). The CDR3 extends over 14 amino acids. Per the germline V gene, CDR1 is SGHTA and CDR2 is FQGNSA. Trimming pared 5 bases from V and 2 bases from J, leaving 12 bases between. The CDR3 sequence: CASSLQGLQETQYF. In DNA form, the CDR3 reads TGTGCCAGCAGCCTACAGGGTCTTCAAGAGACCCAGTACTTC.

V and J are TRBV3-1 (or the pseudogene TRBV3-2) and TRBJ2-1, with 10 bases identical to TRBD2. Germline CDR1 and CDR2: LGHDT and YNNKEL (reference sequence). The CDR3 runs 15 residues. V lost 4 bases, J lost 6 bases, and 6 bases stayed unmatched. DNA for the CDR3: TGTGCCAGCAGCCGAACTAGCGGGGACTTCAATGAGCAGTTCTTC. As protein: CASSRTSGDFNEQFF.

The chain recombines TRBV9 with TRBJ2-3; D gene ambiguous. V dropped 3 bases and J dropped 2 bases, with 13 bases sitting between them. Germline-derived CDR1 and CDR2 are SGDLS and YYNGEE. CDR3 length: 15 amino acids. DNA for the CDR3: TGTGCCAGCAGCGCCAGTCCCAGATACACAGATACGCAGTATTTT. This encodes CASSASPRYTDTQYF.

On this clone: Other DNA sequences in the sample encode the same CDR3. The J gene is TRBJ2-7, the V gene TRBV27; 7 bases match TRBD1. Germline values: CDR1 MNHEY, CDR2 SMNVEV (reference sequence). The CDR3 has 13 amino acids. Trimming removed 5 bases from V and 2 bases from J; junction bases left unmatched: 3. CDR3 bases: TGTGCCAGCAGTCCGGGGACAGCCTACGAGCAGTACTTC. This gives the protein CASSPGTAYEQYF.

The J gene is TRBJ1-5, the V gene TRBV2; D might be TRBD1 (5 bases). Trimming pared 6 bases from V and 6 bases from J, leaving 15 bases between. CDR1 and CDR2 from the germline V gene are SNHLY and FYNNEI. This CDR3 region has 14 residues. This CDR3 is CASRGQPRGQPQHF. The CDR3, as DNA: TGTGCCAGCAGGGGCCAACCTAGGGGTCAGCCCCAGCATTTT.

The chain links TRBV5-6 to TRBJ1-1, with no clear D. V shed 0 bases and J shed 1 base, with 10 bases lying between them. Germline values: CDR1 SGHDT, CDR2 YYEEEE. CDR3 length equals 15 residues. The CDR3 here is CASSLGWPKNTEAFF. CDR3 DNA: TGTGCCAGCAGCTTGGGATGGCCGAAGAACACTGAAGCTTTCTTT.

This clone occurred once. This chain uses TRBV9 with TRBJ2-3, with 7 positions matching TRBD2. Trimming took 3 bases from V and 1 from J; bases not matched to a gene: 8. The CDR3 spans 16 residues. Looked up from germline, CDR1 is SGDLS and CDR2 is YYNGEE. For the CDR3, the DNA is TGTGCCAGCAGCGACCCGAGGGCGGGGGGCACAGATACGCAGTATTTT. It encodes CASSDPRAGGTDTQYF.

V and J are TRBV9 and TRBJ2-7; TRBD2 matches at 9 bases. The CDR3 has 14 amino acids. The V gene end was trimmed by 5 bases and the J gene end by 0 bases; junction bases not matched to a gene: 3. In germline, CDR1 is SGDLS, CDR2 YYNGEE. The CDR3 bases are TGTGCCAGCAGTTTGACTAGCGGCTCCTACGAGCAGTACTTC. It translates to CASSLTSGSYEQYF.

The chain recombines TRBV5-5 with TRBJ2-5; 8 nucleotides match TRBD2. J was trimmed by 5 bases and V by 0 bases; bases with no gene match: 3. The CDR3 has 14 amino acids. Germline V lookup: CDR1 SGHKS, CDR2 YYEKEE (reference sequence). The CDR3 DNA reads TGTGCCAGCAGCTTGGCGGGAGGGGAGGAGACCCAGTACTTC. Translation: CASSLAGGEETQYF.

The chain is built from TRBV7-9 and TRBJ2-1, with D unclear. Trimming stripped 1 base from V and 4 bases from J, with 5 bases between. CDR1 SEHNR and CDR2 FQNEAQ come from the germline V gene (reference sequence). The CDR3 runs 13 residues. The chain's CDR3 is CASSLDGYNEQFF. The CDR3 DNA reads as TGTGCCAGCAGCTTAGACGGGTACAATGAGCAGTTCTTC.

This clone appeared a single time. The rearrangement joins TRBV9 to TRBJ1-1, with D tentatively TRBD1 (6 bases). CDR1 is SGDLS and CDR2 is YYNGEE in the germline V gene. V was pared by 2 bases and J by 1 base, with 12 bases between. The CDR3 is made up of 15 amino acids. In DNA, the CDR3 is TGTGCCAGCAGCGTGGGACACATATCGAACACTGAAGCTTTCTTT. Residues: CASSVGHISNTEAFF.